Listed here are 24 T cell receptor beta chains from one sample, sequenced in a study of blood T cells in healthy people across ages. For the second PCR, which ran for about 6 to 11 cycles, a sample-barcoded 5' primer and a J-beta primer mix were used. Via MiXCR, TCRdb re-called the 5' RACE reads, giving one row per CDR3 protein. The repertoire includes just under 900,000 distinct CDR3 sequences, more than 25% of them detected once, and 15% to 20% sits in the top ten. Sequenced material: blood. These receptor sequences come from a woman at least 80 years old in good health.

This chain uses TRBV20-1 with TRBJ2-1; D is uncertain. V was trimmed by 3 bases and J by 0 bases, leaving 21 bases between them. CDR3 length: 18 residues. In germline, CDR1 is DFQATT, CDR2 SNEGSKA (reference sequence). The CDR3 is CSARSSLTSCHSYNEQFF. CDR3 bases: TGCAGTGCTAGGTCCAGCCTGACGAGCTGCCACTCCTACAATGAGCAGTTCTTC.

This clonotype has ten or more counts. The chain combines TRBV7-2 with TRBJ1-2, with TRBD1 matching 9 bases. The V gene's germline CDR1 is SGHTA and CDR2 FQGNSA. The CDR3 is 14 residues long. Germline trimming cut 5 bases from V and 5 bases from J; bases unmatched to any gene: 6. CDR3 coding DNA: TGTGCCAGCAGCGGACAGACAGGGGGGTATGGCTACACCTTC. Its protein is CASSGQTGGYGYTF. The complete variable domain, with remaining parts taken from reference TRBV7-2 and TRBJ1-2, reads GAGVSQSPSNKVTEKGKDVELRCDPISGHTALYWYRQSLGQGLEFLIYFQGNSAPDKSGLPSDRFSAERTGGSVSTLTIQRTQQEDSAVYLCASSGQTGGYGYTFGSGTRLTVV.

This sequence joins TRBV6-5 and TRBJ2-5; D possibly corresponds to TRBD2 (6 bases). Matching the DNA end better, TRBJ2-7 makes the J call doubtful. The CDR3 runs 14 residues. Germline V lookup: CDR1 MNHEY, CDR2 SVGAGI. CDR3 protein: CASTRDSPPYEQYF. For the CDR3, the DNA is TGTGCCAGCACCCGGGACTCACCACCCTACGAGCAGTACTTC.

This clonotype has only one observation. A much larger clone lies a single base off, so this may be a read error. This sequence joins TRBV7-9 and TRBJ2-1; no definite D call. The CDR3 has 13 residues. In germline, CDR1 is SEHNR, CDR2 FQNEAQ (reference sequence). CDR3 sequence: CVSSLPESNEQFF. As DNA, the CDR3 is TGTGTCAGCAGCTTACCAGAGTCCAATGAGCAGTTCTTC. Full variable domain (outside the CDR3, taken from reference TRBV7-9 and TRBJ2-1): DTGVSQNPRHKITKRGQNVTFRCDPISEHNRLYWYRQTLGQGPEFLTYFQNEAQLEKSRLLSDRFSAERPKGSFSTLEIQRTEQGDSAMYLCVSSLPESNEQFFGPGTRLTVL.

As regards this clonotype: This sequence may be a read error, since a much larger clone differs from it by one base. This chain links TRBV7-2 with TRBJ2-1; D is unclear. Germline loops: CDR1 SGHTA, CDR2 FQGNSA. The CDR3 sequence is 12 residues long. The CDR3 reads CASSLYSFERFF. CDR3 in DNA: TGTGCCAGCAGCTTATACTCGTTTGAGCGGTTCTTC.

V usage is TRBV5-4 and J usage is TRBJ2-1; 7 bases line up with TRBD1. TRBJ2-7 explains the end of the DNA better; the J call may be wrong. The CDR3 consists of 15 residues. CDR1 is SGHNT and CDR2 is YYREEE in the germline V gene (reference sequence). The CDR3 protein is CASTRQGSSYNEQYF. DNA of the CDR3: TGTGCCAGCACAAGACAGGGAAGCTCCTACAATGAGCAGTACTTC.

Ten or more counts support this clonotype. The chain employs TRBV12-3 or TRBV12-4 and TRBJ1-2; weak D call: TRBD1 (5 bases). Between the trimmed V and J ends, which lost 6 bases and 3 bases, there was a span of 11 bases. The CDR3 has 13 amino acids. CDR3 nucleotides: TGTGCCAGCAGCAAGGGGCAGTACTATGGCTACACCTTC. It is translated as CASSKGQYYGYTF.

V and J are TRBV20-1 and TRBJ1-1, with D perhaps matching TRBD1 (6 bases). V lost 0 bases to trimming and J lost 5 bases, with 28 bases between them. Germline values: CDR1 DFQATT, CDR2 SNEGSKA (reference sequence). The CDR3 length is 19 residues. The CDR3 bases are TGCAGTGCTAGAGATATGCGGCAGGGGCGCGCCTGGGCCGGGACTGAAGCTTTCTTT. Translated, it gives CSARDMRQGRAWAGTEAFF.

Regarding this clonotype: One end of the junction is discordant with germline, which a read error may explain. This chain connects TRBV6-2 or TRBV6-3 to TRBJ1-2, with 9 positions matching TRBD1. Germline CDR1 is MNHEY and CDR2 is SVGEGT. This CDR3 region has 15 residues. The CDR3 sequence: CASRSGQGTRYGNTF. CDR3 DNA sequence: TGCGCCAGCAGGTCAGGACAGGGGACCCGCTATGGCAACACCTTC.

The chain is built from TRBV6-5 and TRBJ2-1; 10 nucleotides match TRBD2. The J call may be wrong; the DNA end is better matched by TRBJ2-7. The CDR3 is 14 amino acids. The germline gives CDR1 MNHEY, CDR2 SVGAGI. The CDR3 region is CASKITSGALEQYF. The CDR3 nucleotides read TGTGCCAGCAAAATAACTAGCGGGGCCCTTGAGCAGTACTTC.

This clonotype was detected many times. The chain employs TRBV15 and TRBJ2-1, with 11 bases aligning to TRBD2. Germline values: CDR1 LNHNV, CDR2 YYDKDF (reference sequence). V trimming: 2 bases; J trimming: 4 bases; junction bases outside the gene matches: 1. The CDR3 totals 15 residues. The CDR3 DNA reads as TGTGCCACCAGCAGATCTAGCGGGGGGTACAATGAGCAGTTCTTC. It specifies CATSRSSGGYNEQFF.

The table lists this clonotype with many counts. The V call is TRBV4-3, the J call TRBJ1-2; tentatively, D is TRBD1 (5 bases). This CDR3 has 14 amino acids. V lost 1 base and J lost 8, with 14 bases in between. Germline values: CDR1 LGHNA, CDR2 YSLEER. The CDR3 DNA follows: TGCGCCAGCAGCCAAGTCCCGAGACAGCCGGGCTACACCTTC. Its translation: CASSQVPRQPGYTF.

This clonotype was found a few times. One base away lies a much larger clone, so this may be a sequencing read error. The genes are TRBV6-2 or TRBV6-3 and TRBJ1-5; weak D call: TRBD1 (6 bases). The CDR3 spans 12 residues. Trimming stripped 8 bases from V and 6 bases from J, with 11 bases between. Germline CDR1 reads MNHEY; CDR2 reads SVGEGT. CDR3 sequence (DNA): TGTGCCAGCCAGGCAGGGGTTCAGCCCCAGCATTTT. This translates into CASQAGVQPQHF.

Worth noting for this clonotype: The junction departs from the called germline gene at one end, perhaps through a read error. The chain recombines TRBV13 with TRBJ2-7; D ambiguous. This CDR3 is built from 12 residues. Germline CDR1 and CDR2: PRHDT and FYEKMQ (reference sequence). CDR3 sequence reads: CANSSAKNVQYF. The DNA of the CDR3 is TGTGCCAACAGCTCAGCCAAAAACGTTCAGTACTTC.

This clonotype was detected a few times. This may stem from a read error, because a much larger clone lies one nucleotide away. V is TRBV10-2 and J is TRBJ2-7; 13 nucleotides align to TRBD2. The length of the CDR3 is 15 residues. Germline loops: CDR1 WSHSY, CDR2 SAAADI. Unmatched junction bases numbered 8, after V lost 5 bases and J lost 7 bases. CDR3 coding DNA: TGCGCCAGCAGTCAACTAGCGGGGGGGCAAGGTGAGCAGTACTTC. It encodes CASSQLAGGQGEQYF.

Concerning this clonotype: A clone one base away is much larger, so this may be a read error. In DNA form, the CDR3 reads TGTGCCAGCAGTTTAGTGGGACAGGGATGGGCAGATGCGCAGTATTTT. This sequence encodes CASSLVGQGWADAQYF. The chain recombines TRBV12-3 or TRBV12-4 with TRBJ2-3; 9 bases are shared with TRBD1. This CDR3 has 16 amino acids.

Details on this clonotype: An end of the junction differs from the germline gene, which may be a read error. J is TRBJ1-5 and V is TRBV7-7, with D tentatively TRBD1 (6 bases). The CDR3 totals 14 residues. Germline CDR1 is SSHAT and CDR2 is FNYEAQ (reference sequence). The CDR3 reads CASSSHRGNQPQHF. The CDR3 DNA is TGTGCTAGCAGCTCACACAGGGGCAATCAGCCCCAGCATTTT.

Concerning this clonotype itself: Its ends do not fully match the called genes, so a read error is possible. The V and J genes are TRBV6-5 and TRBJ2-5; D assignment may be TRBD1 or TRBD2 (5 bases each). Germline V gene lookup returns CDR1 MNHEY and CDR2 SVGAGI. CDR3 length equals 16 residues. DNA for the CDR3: TGTGCCCGCAGTTACCAACTTCGGACATCCGGGAATGAGCAGTACTTC. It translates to CARSYQLRTSGNEQYF.

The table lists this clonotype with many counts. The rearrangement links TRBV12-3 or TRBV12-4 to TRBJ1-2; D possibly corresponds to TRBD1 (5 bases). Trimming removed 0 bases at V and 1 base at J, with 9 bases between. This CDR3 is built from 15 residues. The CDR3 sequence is CASSLARTFNYGYTF. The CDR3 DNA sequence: TGTGCCAGCAGTTTAGCGCGGACATTTAACTATGGCTACACCTTC.

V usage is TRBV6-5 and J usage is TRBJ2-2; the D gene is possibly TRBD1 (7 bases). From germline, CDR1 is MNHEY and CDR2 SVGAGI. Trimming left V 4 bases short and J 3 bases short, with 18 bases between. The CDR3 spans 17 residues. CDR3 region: CASSWVWQGEDTGELFF. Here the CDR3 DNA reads TGTGCCAGCAGTTGGGTTTGGCAGGGGGAGGACACCGGGGAGCTGTTTTTT.

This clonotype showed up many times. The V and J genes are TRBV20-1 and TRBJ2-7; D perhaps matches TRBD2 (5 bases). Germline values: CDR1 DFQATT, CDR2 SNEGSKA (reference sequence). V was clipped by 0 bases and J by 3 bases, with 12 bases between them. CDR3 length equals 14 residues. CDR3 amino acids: CSARDDRDSYEQYF. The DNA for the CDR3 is TGCAGTGCTAGAGATGACCGGGATAGCTACGAGCAGTACTTC.

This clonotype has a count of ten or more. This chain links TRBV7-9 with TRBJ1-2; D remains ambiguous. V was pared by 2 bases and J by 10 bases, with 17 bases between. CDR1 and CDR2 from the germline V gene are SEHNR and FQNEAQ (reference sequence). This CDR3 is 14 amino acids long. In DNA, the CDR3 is TGTGCCAGCAGCTTATCTGGAGGGTCCCCATACTACACCTTC. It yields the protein CASSLSGGSPYYTF.

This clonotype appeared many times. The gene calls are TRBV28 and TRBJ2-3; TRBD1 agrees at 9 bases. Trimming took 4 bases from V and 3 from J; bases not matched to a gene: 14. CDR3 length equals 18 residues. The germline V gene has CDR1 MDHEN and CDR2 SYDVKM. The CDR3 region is CASSSTGGSMIRTDTQYF. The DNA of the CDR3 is TGTGCCAGCAGTTCCACAGGGGGCTCAATGATAAGGACAGATACGCAGTATTTT.

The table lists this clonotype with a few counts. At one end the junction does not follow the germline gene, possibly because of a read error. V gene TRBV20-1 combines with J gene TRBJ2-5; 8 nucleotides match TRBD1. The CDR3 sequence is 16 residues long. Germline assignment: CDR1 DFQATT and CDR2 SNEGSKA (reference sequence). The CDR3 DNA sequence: TGCAGTGCTAGAGACTTATACAGGGGGTTGCAAGAGGCCCAGTACTTC. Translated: CSARDLYRGLQEAQYF.